A single sample gave rise to the 11 T cell receptor beta chains below, sequenced in a study of T cell clonality in common variable immunodeficiency. This table comes from immunoSEQ multiplex PCR, and its TCRdb copy is limited to in-frame clones, with some not included. Listed for the sample are some 39,000 clones, none seen a single time. The sequenced sample was peripheral blood mononuclear cells. The source is a person between 18 and 70 years old in good health.

This clone showed up many times. The CDR3 end falls 3 residues outside the read, so it is completed with the germline J gene. The chain employs TRBV29-1 and TRBJ2-3; 7 bases are a match to TRBD2. With 4 bases clipped from V and 2 bases from J, the junction kept 12 bases outside the gene matches. CDR1 is SQVTM, CDR2 ANQGSEA, per germline. There are 16 residues in the CDR3. The part of the CDR3 DNA that was read is TGCAGCGTTGTCATCCCAACTAGCGCTGACACAGATACG. Amino acids: CSVVIPTSADTDT. The full CDR3 reads CSVVIPTSADTDTQYF.

This clone has at least ten counts. The read ends 3 residues before the CDR3 terminus; that terminus is restored from the germline J gene. The chain recombines TRBV29-1 with TRBJ1-1, with D possibly TRBD1 on 6 matching bases. Looked up from germline, CDR1 is SQVTM and CDR2 is ANQGSEA. There are 13 residues in the CDR3. With 7 bases removed from V and 1 base from J, the gap between germline ends came to 13 bases. The sequenced CDR3 bases are TGCAGCGGTCTGGGGGCAGGGAACACTGAA. It specifies CSGLGAGNTE. The whole CDR3 is CSGLGAGNTEAFF.

This clone was counted at least ten times. The read ends 3 residues early relative to the CDR3; the germline J gene fills the gap. This chain joins TRBV28 and TRBJ1-2; the match to TRBD1 covers 7 bases. Germline lookup yields CDR1 MDHEN and CDR2 SYDVKM. The J segment lost 7 bases and the V segment lost 9 bases, leaving 11 bases of the junction unmatched. This CDR3 contains 13 residues. This chain's CDR3 is CASTEGDRSGYTF. The covered CDR3 bases are TGTGCCAGTACCGAGGGGGACAGAAGTGGC.

This clone was seen many times. The sequenced fragment ends 3 residues before the CDR3 boundary, so the rest is inferred from the germline J gene. J is TRBJ1-2 and V is TRBV2; 7 bases line up with TRBD1. V dropped 6 bases and J dropped 1; count of bases not matched to a gene: 5. The CDR3 is 14 residues long. Germline V gives CDR1 SNHLY, CDR2 FYNNEI. The covered CDR3 bases are TGTGCCAGCAGGAAGGACAGGCATAACTATGGC. Protein sequence: CASRKDRHNYG. The whole CDR3 protein is CASRKDRHNYGYTF. The full variable domain, rest sourced from reference TRBV2 and TRBJ1-2, is EPEVTQTPSHQVTQMGQEVILRCVPISNHLYFYWYRQILGQKVEFLVSFYNNEISEKSEIFDDQFSVERPDGSNFTLKIRSTKLEDSAMYFCASRKDRHNYGYTFGSGTRLTVV.

This clone showed up many times. The read ends 3 residues early relative to the CDR3; the germline J gene fills the gap. The gene calls are TRBV4-2 and TRBJ2-7; D perhaps matches TRBD1 (6 bases). With 0 bases removed from V and 2 bases from J, the gap between germline ends came to 11 bases. In germline, CDR1 is LGHNA, CDR2 YNFKEQ. The CDR3 covers 15 residues. The part of the CDR3 DNA that was read is TGTGCCAGCAGCCAAGATCTACAGGGCACCTACGAG. As protein: CASSQDLQGTYE. The whole CDR3 region reads CASSQDLQGTYEQYF.

In its sample, this clone was seen many times. The CDR3 goes on 3 residues after the read ends, and that part is filled in from the germline J gene. The chain links TRBV5-1 to TRBJ2-1, with D tentatively TRBD1 or TRBD2 (5 bases each). In germline, CDR1 is SGHRS, CDR2 YFSETQ. Trimming shortened V by 2 bases and J by 7 bases, and 13 bases separated the two germline ends. The CDR3 length is 14 residues. This chain's CDR3 is CASSLGLEGNEQFF. Partial CDR3 DNA: TGCGCCAGCAGCTTAGGGCTCGAGGGGAATGAG.

This clone has at least ten counts. The read gets to within 3 residues of the CDR3 end, and the germline J gene fills in the rest. This chain connects TRBV6-1 to TRBJ2-5; 8 bases fit TRBD1. The CDR3 has 15 amino acids. The germline V gene encodes CDR1 MNHNS and CDR2 SASEGT. J lost 5 bases, V lost 1 base, and 6 bases had no gene match. The covered CDR3 bases are TGTGCCAGCAGTGAAGGACAGGGGTGGGTGGAGACC. It codes for CASSEGQGWVET. In full, the CDR3 is CASSEGQGWVETQYF.

This clone has ten or more counts. The read comes to an end 3 residues before the CDR3 does, leaving the germline J gene to fill in the end. This chain uses TRBV7-2 with TRBJ1-3; 7 bases align to TRBD1. Losses at the gene ends were 5 bases for V and 3 bases for J; bases not matched to a gene: 4. This CDR3 spans 14 amino acids. Germline V gene lookup returns CDR1 SGHTA and CDR2 FQGNSA. The CDR3 loop reads CASSPGGGGNTIYF. The sequenced part of the CDR3 DNA is TGTGCCAGCAGCCCAGGGGGAGGTGGAAACACC.

This clone was found many times. The read is 3 residues too short to cover the CDR3 end, so that end is filled in from the germline J gene. The V and J genes are TRBV7-3 and TRBJ2-1; 8 nucleotides match TRBD2. The CDR3 runs 14 residues. The V segment lost 5 bases and the J segment 6 bases; nucleotides outside the gene matches: 6. Germline V lookup: CDR1 SGHTA, CDR2 FQGTGA. This CDR3 is CASSASGYINEQFF. The DNA read from the CDR3 is TGTGCCAGCAGCGCTAGCGGGTATATCAATGAG.

In its sample, this clone was seen many times. The read terminates 3 residues ahead of where the CDR3 ends, so the germline J gene completes it. V usage is TRBV19 and J usage is TRBJ2-1; TRBD1 matches at 7 bases. The CDR3 runs to 14 residues. The junction had 6 bases not matched to a gene; V was cut back by 4 bases and J by 6 bases. Germline-derived CDR1 and CDR2 are LNHDA and SQIVND (reference sequence). The CDR3 loop is CASSKGQTLNEQFF. The DNA read from the CDR3 is TGTGCCAGTAGTAAGGGACAGACCCTCAATGAG.

This clone was observed at least ten times. This chain's CDR3 is CASWPGLAGDEQYF. Partial CDR3 DNA: TGTGCCAGCTGGCCGGGACTAGCGGGAGACGAG. The chain combines TRBV18 with TRBJ2-7; 14 bases line up with TRBD2. The read stops 3 residues short of the end of the CDR3; the missing end is completed from the germline J gene. CDR3 length equals 14 residues. With V trimmed by 7 bases and J by 5 bases, 4 bases remained unmatched. Germline CDR1 reads KGHSH; CDR2 reads LQKENI.